A selection of T cell receptor beta chains follows, all from one sample in a study of blood T cell repertoires in COVID-19. Repertoires were generated with immunoSEQ multiplex PCR, while TCRdb's copy carries only in-frame clones and drops some. The data hold under 200,000 clones, with 80% to 85% observed a single time. The sample taken for sequencing was PBMCs or T cells enriched from blood (not recorded which). These receptors were collected from a woman aged 60-70 years who had recovered from COVID-19. CDR3s include the opening cysteine and the closing phenylalanine or tryptophan. D genes are given only for firm matches. Where a row states a size, it is once, few, many or the class of an expanded clone; other rows omit it.

d_gene	j_gene	abundance	v_gene	CDR3nt	CDR3aa
TRBD2	TRBJ2-7	NA	TRBV10-3	TGTGCCACAAGAACTCTAGCGGGAGTGGCCGAGCAGTACTTC	CATRTLAGVAEQYF
TRBD1	TRBJ1-5	NA	TRBV28	TGTGCCAGCAGAAGGACAGGCCCCAATCAGCCCCAGCATTTT	CASRRTGPNQPQHF
NA	TRBJ1-2	NA	TRBV30	TGTGCCTGGTCCCTCCCAGGTCATAGCTATGGCTACACCTTC	CAWSLPGHSYGYTF
NA	TRBJ2-5	NA	TRBV7-9	TGTGCCAGCAGCTTAGGAGCGATGGAGACCCAGTACTTC	CASSLGAMETQYF
NA	TRBJ1-4	few	TRBV2	TGTGCCAGCAGGGTCCAGGCGAAGGAAAAACTGTTTTTT	CASRVQAKEKLFF
NA	TRBJ2-7	NA	TRBV18	TGTGCCAGCTCACCAGATCGGTCTTCCTACGAGCAGTACTTC	CASSPDRSSYEQYF
TRBD2	TRBJ2-3	few	TRBV18	TGTGCCAGCTCACCACCGGGACTAGCTCGAGTATACACAGATACGCAGTATTTT	CASSPPGLARVYTDTQYF
NA	TRBJ2-7	NA	TRBV14	TGTGCCAGCAGCCAAGTGGACAGATACTACGAGCAGTACTTC	CASSQVDRYYEQYF
TRBD1	TRBJ2-7	once	TRBV3-1/TRBV3-2	TGTGCCAGCAGCCGATCAGGGGGCGACGAGCAGTACTTC	CASSRSGGDEQYF
TRBD1	TRBJ2-3	NA	TRBV10-3	TGTGCCACAAGACAGGGTTCAGATACGCAGTATTTT	CATRQGSDTQYF
TRBD1	TRBJ2-2	NA	TRBV29-1	TGCAGCGTTGGTAGGGGGCTAGGCACCGGGGAGCTGTTTTTT	CSVGRGLGTGELFF
NA	TRBJ1-1	few	TRBV19	TGTGCCAGTAGTCAGATATACACTGAAGCTTTCTTT	CASSQIYTEAFF
NA	TRBJ1-2	NA	TRBV7-2	TGTGCCAGCAGCTTTCCGGGGGGAGACTATGGCTACACCTTC	CASSFPGGDYGYTF
NA	TRBJ2-3	NA	TRBV11-2	TGTGCCAGCAGCCACCCGACTACTAGCACAGATACGCAGTATTTT	CASSHPTTSTDTQYF
TRBD1	TRBJ2-1	NA	TRBV5-3	TGTGCCAGAAGCGAGGACAGGGGCCCCTACAATGAGCAGTTCTTC	CARSEDRGPYNEQFF
NA	TRBJ1-4	NA	TRBV5-1	TGCGCCAGCAGATCCGGACAGATTTCTAATGAAAAACTGTTTTTT	CASRSGQISNEKLFF
NA	TRBJ1-4	NA	TRBV2	TGTGCCAGCAGTGCCGGACTGGGCGAAAAACTGTTTTTT	CASSAGLGEKLFF
NA	TRBJ1-3	NA	TRBV21-1	TGTGCCAGCAGACAAACCCCGGACAGCCGGAAGACCTCTCCTGGAAACACCATATATTTT	CASRQTPDSRKTSPGNTIYF
NA	TRBJ2-2	NA	TRBV9	TGTGCCACCACCAGAGGGGGGGGGCCCTTCGCCGGGGAGCTGTTTTTT	CATTRGGGPFAGELFF
NA	TRBJ1-2	NA	TRBV6-5	TGTGCCAGCAGAAAGACCGGGACACCCTATGGCTACACCTTC	CASRKTGTPYGYTF
TRBD2	TRBJ2-7	NA	TRBV28	TGTGCCAGCAGTTCGCGACCGGGACTAGCGGGACCCCTCGAGCAGTACTTC	CASSSRPGLAGPLEQYF
NA	TRBJ2-3	few	TRBV5-1	TGCGCCGCCGGAGATGAGGGCACAGATACGCAGTATTTT	CAAGDEGTDTQYF
TRBD1	TRBJ1-6	NA	TRBV12-5	TGTGCTAGTGAGCGTCCGGGACAGGGGCCGGGAAGGTCCTATAATTCACCCCTCCACTTT	CASERPGQGPGRSYNSPLHF
TRBD2	TRBJ2-2	NA	TRBV5-6	TGTGCCAGCAGCTTAGGACTAGTCGGCACCGGGGAGCTGTTTTTT	CASSLGLVGTGELFF
NA	TRBJ1-2	NA	TRBV18	TGTGCCAGCTCACCACGAGCCCAAGCGGAAGGCTACACCTTC	CASSPRAQAEGYTF
NA	TRBJ2-5	NA	TRBV5-1	TGCGCCAGCAGCTTGGGCTCCGGGATAGCTAGAGAGACCCAGTACTTC	CASSLGSGIARETQYF
NA	TRBJ1-2	once	TRBV5-1	TGCGCCAGCAGCTTGGGCCAGGGTAACTATGGCTACACCTTC	CASSLGQGNYGYTF
NA	TRBJ2-5	NA	TRBV6-5	TGTGCCAGCAATCGACAGGTTAGAGGTCAAGAGACCCAGTACTTC	CASNRQVRGQETQYF
TRBD2	TRBJ2-7	once	TRBV14	TGTGCCAGCAGCCAAGCGGGGGGTTACTACGAGCAGTACTTC	CASSQAGGYYEQYF
TRBD2	TRBJ2-7	NA	TRBV9	TGTGCCAGCAGCGTAGTGGGAGGGAGCGAGCAGTACTTC	CASSVVGGSEQYF
TRBD1	TRBJ1-6	few	TRBV6-5	TGTGCCAGCAGTTTCGGACAGGGCAAGAATTCACCCCTCCACTTT	CASSFGQGKNSPLHF
NA	TRBJ1-1	once	TRBV30	TGTGCCTGGAGATTTGGACAGCTCTTGAACACTGAAGCTTTCTTT	CAWRFGQLLNTEAFF
NA	TRBJ1-1	NA	TRBV15	TGTGCCACCAGCAGAGATTTGAAACAGGGCACTGAAGCTTTCTTT	CATSRDLKQGTEAFF
NA	TRBJ1-1	NA	TRBV3-1/TRBV3-2	TGTGCCAGCAGCCTTACAGAGAACACTGAAGCTTTCTTT	CASSLTENTEAFF
TRBD1	TRBJ1-1	NA	TRBV5-1	TGCGCCAGCTTAGGGACAGATGCGAACACTGAAGCTTTCTTT	CASLGTDANTEAFF
TRBD1	TRBJ1-2	NA	TRBV5-4	TGTGCCAGCAGCGTGAGGGGGACAGAGAACTATGGCTACACCTTC	CASSVRGTENYGYTF
TRBD2	TRBJ2-7	NA	TRBV7-6	TGTGCCAGCAGCTTAGCGCCGGGGGGATCCTACGAGCAGTACTTC	CASSLAPGGSYEQYF
NA	TRBJ2-3	NA	TRBV2	TGTGCCAGCACCCAGACTAGATCCTTGGATACGCAGTATTTT	CASTQTRSLDTQYF
TRBD2	TRBJ2-1	NA	TRBV19	TGTGCCAGTAGTATATTCCCTCAAAGACTAGCGGGGGGGCACAATGAGCAGTTCTTC	CASSIFPQRLAGGHNEQFF
NA	TRBJ2-2	NA	TRBV28	TGTGCCAGCAGTGACCTTAAGGGGTCGAACACCGGGGAGCTGTTTTTT	CASSDLKGSNTGELFF
TRBD1	TRBJ1-2	NA	TRBV5-1	TGCGCCAGCAGCTTTGATGGTGGACAGGACGCCTACACCTTC	CASSFDGGQDAYTF
TRBD1	TRBJ2-2	NA	TRBV5-4	TGTGCCAGCAGCTTGAAGAGACAGGGGTCCGGGGAGCTGTTTTTT	CASSLKRQGSGELFF
TRBD1	TRBJ1-3	NA	TRBV2	TGTGCCAGCAGTCCTACAGGGGATGGTGGAAACACCATATATTTT	CASSPTGDGGNTIYF
TRBD1	TRBJ1-5	NA	TRBV27	TGTGCCAGCAGTTTAGCGGGGACAGCCTGGGGAATGCAGCCCCAGCATTTT	CASSLAGTAWGMQPQHF
NA	TRBJ2-1	few	TRBV9	TGTGCCAGCAGCGTGAATAGCTTTGGTGAGCAGTTCTTC	CASSVNSFGEQFF
TRBD2	TRBJ2-4	NA	TRBV9	TGTGCCAGCAGTGCGGGGGGCGCCAAAAACATTCAGTACTTC	CASSAGGAKNIQYF
TRBD1	TRBJ1-5	NA	TRBV7-9	TGTGCCAGCAGTCCAACAGGGGGCCCCCATCAGCCCCAGCATTTT	CASSPTGGPHQPQHF
NA	TRBJ1-2	NA	TRBV11-2	TGTGCCAGCAGCCGAGGGTATGGCTACACCTTC	CASSRGYGYTF
NA	TRBJ2-7	NA	TRBV10-1	TGCGCCAGCAGTGAGTCCGGTCGGGACTACGAGCAGTACTTC	CASSESGRDYEQYF
TRBD2	TRBJ2-7	NA	TRBV5-1	TGCGCCAGCAGCTCGGGGACTAGCGTCGGCGAGCAGTACTTC	CASSSGTSVGEQYF